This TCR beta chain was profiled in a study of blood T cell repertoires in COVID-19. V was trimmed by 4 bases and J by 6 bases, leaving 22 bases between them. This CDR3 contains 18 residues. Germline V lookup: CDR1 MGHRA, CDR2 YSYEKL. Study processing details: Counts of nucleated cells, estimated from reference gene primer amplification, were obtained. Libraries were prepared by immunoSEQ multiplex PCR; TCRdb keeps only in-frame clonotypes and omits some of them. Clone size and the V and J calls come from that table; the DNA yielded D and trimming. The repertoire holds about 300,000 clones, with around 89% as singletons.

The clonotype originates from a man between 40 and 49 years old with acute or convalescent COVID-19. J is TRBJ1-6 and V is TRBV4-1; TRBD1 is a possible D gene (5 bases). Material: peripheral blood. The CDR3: CASSPHAVGQNPNSPLHF. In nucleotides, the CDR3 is TGCGCCAGCAGCCCCCACGCGGTTGGACAAAACCCTAATTCACCCCTCCACTTT.